This T cell receptor (beta chain) derives from a study of lymphopenia after photon versus proton radiotherapy. General study results and limits: Relative stability marked proton patients; photon patients lost diversity and naive cells. In patients who died, overall survival fell as post-nadir TCR diversity dropped more. Survival link was tested only in deceased patients; proton benefit remains a possibility. Oligoclonal CD8+ Temra expansion after nadir drove photon patients' diversity drop.

Germline CDR1 reads MNHEY; CDR2 reads SMNVEV (reference sequence). This CDR3 is 10 amino acids long. V shed 10 bases and J shed 8 bases, with 11 bases lying between them. Sequencing was performed with immunoSEQ multiplex PCR; in TCRdb, only in-frame clones are kept and a portion is missing. Among some 30,000 clones, around 90% were seen once, and the ten largest hold approximately 50%. A word on this clone: Its antigen is not identified.

The receptor's source is a woman aged 60-75 years with cholangiocarcinoma. Some clones in this sample may be carry-over from other donors' samples. The starting material was peripheral blood, obtained from a patient treated with proton-based radiotherapy. V usage is TRBV27 and J usage is TRBJ1-2, with D hard to call. The CDR3 coding sequence is TGTGCCACCAGAAACAAAGGCTACACCTTC. Translation gives CATRNKGYTF.